This T cell receptor (beta chain) appears in the sequencing data of a study of blood T cell repertoires in COVID-19. Libraries were prepared by immunoSEQ multiplex PCR; TCRdb keeps only in-frame clonotypes and omits some of them. The sample consists of around 250,000 clones, roughly 87% of them appearing once. The CDR3 covers 14 residues. Per germline, CDR1 SGHDT and CDR2 YYEEEE. V was clipped by 2 bases and J by 2 bases; unmatched bases: 3. The receptor was isolated from a human donor in a cohort sampled during active COVID-19. The specimen was peripheral blood. The J gene is TRBJ2-7, the V gene TRBV5-6, with TRBD1 matching over 8 bases. For the CDR3, the DNA is TGTGCCAGCAGCTTTCGACAGGGGACCTACGAGCAGTACTTC. This translates into CASSFRQGTYEQYF.